The rows below give T cell receptor beta chains drawn from one sample of a study of blood T cell repertoires in COVID-19. This table comes from immunoSEQ multiplex PCR, and its TCRdb copy is limited to in-frame clones, with some not included. The data hold 200,000 to 300,000 clones, with 70% to 90% observed a single time. The sample consisted of PBMCs or T cells enriched from blood (not recorded which). Every receptor here comes from a woman in her thirties or forties with acute COVID-19. Each CDR3 is given with its conserved first and last residue. Fields, in order: D gene, V gene, clone size, J gene, CDR3 protein, CDR3 DNA. A D gene is named only where the DNA matches it firmly. Where a row states a size, it is once, few, many or the class of an expanded clone; other rows omit it.

d_call: -; v_call: TRBV29-1; clone_size: -; j_call: TRBJ1-2; cdr3_aa: CSVVVSRVDYGYTF; cdr3_nt: TGCAGCGTTGTAGTCTCTCGGGTTGACTATGGCTACACCTTC
d_call: TRBD1; v_call: TRBV5-1; clone_size: -; j_call: TRBJ1-6; cdr3_aa: CASTWGTENSPLHF; cdr3_nt: TGCGCCAGCACGTGGGGGACAGAGAATTCACCCCTCCACTTT
d_call: -; v_call: TRBV3-1/TRBV3-2; clone_size: -; j_call: TRBJ2-1; cdr3_aa: CASSQDLVSALKQFF; cdr3_nt: TGTGCCAGCAGCCAAGATCTAGTGAGCGCCCTTAAGCAGTTCTTC
d_call: -; v_call: TRBV27; clone_size: -; j_call: TRBJ1-2; cdr3_aa: CALRGIGGYTF; cdr3_nt: TGTGCCCTCAGGGGCATCGGGGGCTACACCTTC
d_call: TRBD1; v_call: TRBV11-3; clone_size: few; j_call: TRBJ2-1; cdr3_aa: CASSRTGTDYNEQFF; cdr3_nt: TGTGCCAGCAGCCGGACCGGGACAGACTACAATGAGCAGTTCTTC
d_call: -; v_call: TRBV5-4; clone_size: -; j_call: TRBJ1-1; cdr3_aa: CASSRDTEAFF; cdr3_nt: TGTGCCAGCAGCAGAGACACTGAAGCTTTCTTT
d_call: TRBD1; v_call: TRBV28; clone_size: -; j_call: TRBJ1-2; cdr3_aa: CASSTTGKGSYGYTF; cdr3_nt: TGTGCCAGCAGTACGACAGGGAAGGGCTCCTATGGCTACACCTTC
d_call: -; v_call: TRBV28; clone_size: -; j_call: TRBJ1-5; cdr3_aa: CASSYNQPQHF; cdr3_nt: TGTGCCAGCAGCTACAATCAGCCCCAGCATTTT
d_call: -; v_call: TRBV5-1; clone_size: once; j_call: TRBJ1-1; cdr3_aa: CASSLAGVPEAFF; cdr3_nt: TGCGCCAGCAGCTTGGCCGGGGTGCCTGAAGCTTTCTTT
d_call: TRBD1; v_call: TRBV2; clone_size: -; j_call: TRBJ1-2; cdr3_aa: CASSAPPLYIGQESVFNYGYTF; cdr3_nt: TGTGCCAGCAGCGCCCCGCCCCTCTACATAGGACAGGAAAGTGTGTTCAACTATGGCTACACCTTC
d_call: -; v_call: TRBV19; clone_size: -; j_call: TRBJ1-1; cdr3_aa: CASSILSWGGTNTEAFF; cdr3_nt: TGTGCCAGTAGTATATTATCGTGGGGAGGGACGAACACTGAAGCTTTCTTT
d_call: TRBD2; v_call: TRBV10-2; clone_size: -; j_call: TRBJ2-1; cdr3_aa: CASRASTSGRYNEQFF; cdr3_nt: TGCGCCAGCAGAGCTAGCACTAGCGGGAGGTACAATGAGCAGTTCTTC
d_call: TRBD1; v_call: TRBV6-5; clone_size: -; j_call: TRBJ1-1; cdr3_aa: CASSYSDRGEKAFF; cdr3_nt: TGTGCCAGCAGTTACTCGGACAGGGGCGAGAAGGCTTTCTTT
d_call: -; v_call: TRBV21-1; clone_size: -; j_call: TRBJ2-7; cdr3_aa: CASSKLDVIGLAGGDGGREQYF; cdr3_nt: TGTGCCAGCAGCAAATTGGATGTTATTGGACTAGCGGGAGGTGACGGGGGTCGCGAGCAGTACTTC
d_call: TRBD2; v_call: TRBV7-2; clone_size: -; j_call: TRBJ2-1; cdr3_aa: CASSLLAGGREQFF; cdr3_nt: TGTGCCAGCAGCCTACTAGCGGGGGGGCGGGAGCAGTTCTTC
d_call: TRBD1; v_call: TRBV5-3; clone_size: -; j_call: TRBJ1-2; cdr3_aa: CARSSTGARNYGYTF; cdr3_nt: TGTGCCAGAAGCTCTACAGGGGCGCGAAATTATGGCTACACCTTC
d_call: -; v_call: TRBV11-2; clone_size: -; j_call: TRBJ1-1; cdr3_aa: CASSLAGEDTEAFF; cdr3_nt: TGTGCCAGCAGCTTAGCGGGAGAGGACACTGAAGCTTTCTTT
d_call: -; v_call: TRBV27; clone_size: -; j_call: TRBJ1-1; cdr3_aa: CASSLPGFRLAFF; cdr3_nt: TGTGCCAGCAGTTTACCCGGTTTTCGGTTGGCTTTCTTT
d_call: TRBD2; v_call: TRBV2; clone_size: -; j_call: TRBJ2-2; cdr3_aa: CASSRTSANMNTGELFF; cdr3_nt: TGTGCCAGCAGCAGGACTAGCGCAAACATGAACACCGGGGAGCTGTTTTTT
d_call: TRBD2; v_call: TRBV24-1; clone_size: once; j_call: TRBJ2-3; cdr3_aa: CATSDLSGRAADTQYF; cdr3_nt: TGTGCCACCAGTGACCTGAGCGGGAGGGCCGCAGATACGCAGTATTTT
d_call: TRBD2; v_call: TRBV5-6; clone_size: -; j_call: TRBJ2-3; cdr3_aa: CASSPGGEGTDTQYF; cdr3_nt: TGTGCCAGCAGCCCGGGGGGGGAGGGCACAGATACGCAGTATTTT
d_call: TRBD1; v_call: TRBV19; clone_size: -; j_call: TRBJ2-3; cdr3_aa: CASSVLQGGSTDTQYF; cdr3_nt: TGTGCCAGTAGTGTCTTACAGGGGGGAAGCACAGATACGCAGTATTTT
d_call: TRBD1; v_call: TRBV29-1; clone_size: -; j_call: TRBJ1-1; cdr3_aa: CSVEVETGPEAFF; cdr3_nt: TGCAGCGTTGAAGTCGAGACAGGGCCTGAAGCTTTCTTT
d_call: -; v_call: TRBV11-2; clone_size: -; j_call: TRBJ2-3; cdr3_aa: CASSLKVLPRDTQYF; cdr3_nt: TGTGCCAGCAGCTTAAAGGTACTACCCCGCGATACGCAGTATTTT
d_call: -; v_call: TRBV7-6; clone_size: -; j_call: TRBJ2-5; cdr3_aa: CASSLENLARETQYF; cdr3_nt: TGTGCCAGCAGCTTAGAGAATCTAGCGAGAGAGACCCAGTACTTC
d_call: -; v_call: TRBV5-1; clone_size: -; j_call: TRBJ2-3; cdr3_aa: CASSLADPSTDTQYF; cdr3_nt: TGCGCCAGCAGCTTGGCAGATCCTTCCACAGATACGCAGTATTTT
d_call: -; v_call: TRBV7-9; clone_size: -; j_call: TRBJ1-2; cdr3_aa: CASSDKGGARNYGYTF; cdr3_nt: TGTGCCAGCAGTGACAAGGGAGGGGCGCGGAACTATGGCTACACCTTC
d_call: -; v_call: TRBV7-9; clone_size: -; j_call: TRBJ2-7; cdr3_aa: CASSAGPRDLTYEQYF; cdr3_nt: TGTGCCAGCAGCGCGGGACCCCGGGACTTAACCTACGAGCAGTACTTC
d_call: -; v_call: TRBV4-3; clone_size: -; j_call: TRBJ1-5; cdr3_aa: CASSQHSNQPQHF; cdr3_nt: TGCGCCAGCAGCCAACATAGCAATCAGCCCCAGCATTTT
d_call: -; v_call: TRBV7-9; clone_size: -; j_call: TRBJ1-5; cdr3_aa: CASSLDLSDRQPQHF; cdr3_nt: TGTGCCAGCAGCTTAGATCTCTCCGACAGACAGCCCCAGCATTTT
d_call: TRBD2; v_call: TRBV28; clone_size: -; j_call: TRBJ2-1; cdr3_aa: CASTNMAGGEQFF; cdr3_nt: TGTGCCAGCACCAACATGGCGGGAGGGGAGCAGTTCTTC
d_call: -; v_call: TRBV10-3; clone_size: few; j_call: TRBJ1-2; cdr3_aa: CAISDTLRGGYTF; cdr3_nt: TGTGCCATCAGTGATACTTTAAGGGGAGGCTACACCTTC
d_call: -; v_call: TRBV7-9; clone_size: -; j_call: TRBJ2-3; cdr3_aa: CASSLWARTDTQYF; cdr3_nt: TGTGCCAGCAGCTTGTGGGCCCGCACAGATACGCAGTATTTT
d_call: -; v_call: TRBV24-1; clone_size: -; j_call: TRBJ1-5; cdr3_aa: CATSDSVSNQPQHF; cdr3_nt: TGTGCCACCAGTGATTCCGTTAGCAATCAGCCCCAGCATTTT
d_call: TRBD2; v_call: TRBV5-4; clone_size: -; j_call: TRBJ2-6; cdr3_aa: CASTLAGGSSGANVLTF; cdr3_nt: TGTGCCAGCACCTTAGCGGGAGGGAGCTCTGGGGCCAACGTCCTGACTTTC
d_call: -; v_call: TRBV27; clone_size: -; j_call: TRBJ1-5; cdr3_aa: CASSLRQASNQPQHF; cdr3_nt: TGTGCCAGCAGTTTAAGACAGGCGAGCAATCAGCCCCAGCATTTT
d_call: TRBD1; v_call: TRBV18; clone_size: -; j_call: TRBJ1-1; cdr3_aa: CASSLQGVVAEAFF; cdr3_nt: TGTGCCAGCTCATTACAGGGGGTTGTGGCTGAAGCTTTCTTT
d_call: -; v_call: TRBV19; clone_size: -; j_call: TRBJ1-1; cdr3_aa: CASSKELSRTLNTEAFF; cdr3_nt: TGTGCCAGTAGTAAGGAGTTGTCAAGGACACTGAACACTGAAGCTTTCTTT
d_call: TRBD1; v_call: TRBV5-4; clone_size: -; j_call: TRBJ1-1; cdr3_aa: CASRGAQGATEAFF; cdr3_nt: TGTGCCAGCCGGGGGGCGCAGGGGGCAACTGAAGCTTTCTTT
d_call: -; v_call: TRBV5-6; clone_size: -; j_call: TRBJ2-5; cdr3_aa: CASSLLYWGIQETQYF; cdr3_nt: TGTGCCAGCAGCTTGCTTTACTGGGGCATCCAAGAGACCCAGTACTTC
d_call: -; v_call: TRBV7-7; clone_size: once; j_call: TRBJ2-7; cdr3_aa: CAPMRRNEQYF; cdr3_nt: TGTGCCCCTATGAGGAGGAACGAGCAGTACTTC
d_call: TRBD2; v_call: TRBV20-1; clone_size: -; j_call: TRBJ2-7; cdr3_aa: CSASRSGRFYEQYF; cdr3_nt: TGCAGTGCTAGTCGTAGCGGGAGGTTCTACGAGCAGTACTTC
d_call: TRBD1; v_call: TRBV27; clone_size: -; j_call: TRBJ1-5; cdr3_aa: CASSWTGRNQPQHF; cdr3_nt: TGTGCCAGCAGTTGGACAGGTCGGAATCAGCCCCAGCATTTT
d_call: -; v_call: TRBV28; clone_size: -; j_call: TRBJ1-2; cdr3_aa: CASRRGYGYTF; cdr3_nt: TGTGCCAGCAGACGGGGATATGGCTACACCTTC
d_call: -; v_call: TRBV28; clone_size: -; j_call: TRBJ1-2; cdr3_aa: CASSLYSSYGYTF; cdr3_nt: TGTGCCAGCAGTTTATATTCCTCCTATGGCTACACCTTC
d_call: -; v_call: TRBV6-6; clone_size: -; j_call: TRBJ1-3; cdr3_aa: CASSRDIPSGNTIYF; cdr3_nt: TGTGCCAGCAGTAGGGACATCCCCTCTGGAAACACCATATATTTT
d_call: TRBD1; v_call: TRBV7-9; clone_size: -; j_call: TRBJ1-1; cdr3_aa: CASSWGQGYTEAFF; cdr3_nt: TGTGCCAGCAGCTGGGGACAGGGTTACACTGAAGCTTTCTTT
d_call: -; v_call: TRBV6-5; clone_size: -; j_call: TRBJ1-2; cdr3_aa: CASSPGAFYGYTF; cdr3_nt: TGTGCCAGCAGTCCCGGTGCATTCTATGGCTACACCTTC
d_call: TRBD1; v_call: TRBV7-3; clone_size: -; j_call: TRBJ1-2; cdr3_aa: CASSLRDSVGYTF; cdr3_nt: TGTGCCAGCAGCTTAAGGGACAGTGTGGGCTACACCTTC
d_call: -; v_call: TRBV7-9; clone_size: once; j_call: TRBJ2-1; cdr3_aa: CASSFQGGDNEQFF; cdr3_nt: TGTGCCAGCAGCTTTCAGGGCGGCGACAATGAGCAGTTCTTC
d_call: TRBD1; v_call: TRBV2; clone_size: -; j_call: TRBJ1-1; cdr3_aa: CASSEPRGHGTEAFF; cdr3_nt: TGTGCCAGCAGTGAACCTAGGGGGCATGGCACTGAAGCTTTCTTT
d_call: -; v_call: TRBV15; clone_size: -; j_call: TRBJ2-7; cdr3_aa: CATSRDRVSEQYF; cdr3_nt: TGTGCCACCAGCAGAGACAGGGTAAGCGAGCAGTACTTC
d_call: TRBD1; v_call: TRBV19; clone_size: few; j_call: TRBJ1-5; cdr3_aa: CASSKRGQGPNQPQHF; cdr3_nt: TGTGCCAGTAGTAAACGAGGACAGGGCCCTAATCAGCCCCAGCATTTT
d_call: TRBD1; v_call: TRBV29-1; clone_size: few; j_call: TRBJ1-3; cdr3_aa: CSVEAGGSGNTIYF; cdr3_nt: TGCAGCGTTGAAGCAGGGGGCTCTGGAAACACCATATATTTT
d_call: -; v_call: TRBV5-4; clone_size: -; j_call: TRBJ2-2; cdr3_aa: CASSLDSLTGELFF; cdr3_nt: TGTGCCAGCAGCTTGGACAGCCTCACCGGGGAGCTGTTTTTT
d_call: -; v_call: TRBV7-9; clone_size: few; j_call: TRBJ1-2; cdr3_aa: CASSPRTDYGYTF; cdr3_nt: TGTGCCAGCAGCCCCAGGACAGACTATGGCTACACCTTC
d_call: -; v_call: TRBV5-5; clone_size: once; j_call: TRBJ1-4; cdr3_aa: CASSPTVQPNEKLFF; cdr3_nt: TGTGCCAGCAGCCCGACTGTCCAACCTAATGAAAAACTGTTTTTT
d_call: TRBD1; v_call: TRBV6-5; clone_size: -; j_call: TRBJ1-2; cdr3_aa: CASSKRGLDYGYTF; cdr3_nt: TGTGCCAGCAGTAAAAGGGGGCTTGACTATGGCTACACCTTC
d_call: -; v_call: TRBV10-1; clone_size: few; j_call: TRBJ2-3; cdr3_aa: CASSRTGADTQYF; cdr3_nt: TGCGCCAGCAGTCGGACTGGGGCAGATACGCAGTATTTT